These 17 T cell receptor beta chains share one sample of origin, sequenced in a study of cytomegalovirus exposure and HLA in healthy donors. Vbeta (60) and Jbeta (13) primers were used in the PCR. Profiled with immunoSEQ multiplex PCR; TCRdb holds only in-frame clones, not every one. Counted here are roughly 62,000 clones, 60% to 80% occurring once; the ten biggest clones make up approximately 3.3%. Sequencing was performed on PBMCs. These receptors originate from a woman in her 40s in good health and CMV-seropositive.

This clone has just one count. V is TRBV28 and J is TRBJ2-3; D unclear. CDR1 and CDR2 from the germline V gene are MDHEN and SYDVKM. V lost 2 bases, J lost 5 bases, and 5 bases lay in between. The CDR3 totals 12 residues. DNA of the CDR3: TGTGCCAGCAGTTTACCGGGAGATACGCAGTATTTT. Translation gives CASSLPGDTQYF.

CDR3 coding DNA: TGTGCCAGTAGTACCCCCCCCCGGACAGGGGGTTACAATCAGCCCCAGCATTTT. It translates to CASSTPPRTGGYNQPQHF. The chain joins TRBV19 to TRBJ1-5; 10 nucleotides line up with TRBD1. Germline-derived CDR1 and CDR2 are LNHDA and SQIVND (reference sequence). This CDR3 spans 18 amino acids. Unmatched junction bases numbered 12, after V lost 4 bases and J lost 3 bases.

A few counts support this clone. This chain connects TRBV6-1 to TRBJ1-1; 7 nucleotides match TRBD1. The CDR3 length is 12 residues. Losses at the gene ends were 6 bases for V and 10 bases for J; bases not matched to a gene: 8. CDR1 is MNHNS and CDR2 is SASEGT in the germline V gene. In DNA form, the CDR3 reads TGTGCCAGCAGAGATACAGGGGTCGGAGCTTTCTTT. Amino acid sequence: CASRDTGVGAFF.

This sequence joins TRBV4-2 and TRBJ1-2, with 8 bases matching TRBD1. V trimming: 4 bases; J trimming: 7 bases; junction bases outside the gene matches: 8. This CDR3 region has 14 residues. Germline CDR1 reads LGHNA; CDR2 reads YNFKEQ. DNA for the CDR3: TGTGCCAGCAGCCCTTCGACAGGGGAGATTGGCTACACCTTC. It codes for CASSPSTGEIGYTF.

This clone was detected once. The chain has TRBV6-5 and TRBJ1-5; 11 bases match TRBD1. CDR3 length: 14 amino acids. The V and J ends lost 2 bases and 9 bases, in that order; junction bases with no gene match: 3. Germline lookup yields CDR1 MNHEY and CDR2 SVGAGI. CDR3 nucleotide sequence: TGTGCCAGCAGTTACGGGACAGGGGGAGGGCCCCAGCATTTT. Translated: CASSYGTGGGPQHF.

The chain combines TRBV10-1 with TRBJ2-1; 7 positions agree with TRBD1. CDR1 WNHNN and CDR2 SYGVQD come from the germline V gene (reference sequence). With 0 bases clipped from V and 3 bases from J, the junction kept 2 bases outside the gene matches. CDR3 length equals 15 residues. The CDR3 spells CASSESSGGYNEQFF. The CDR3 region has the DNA TGCGCCAGCAGTGAGTCGTCAGGGGGCTACAATGAGCAGTTCTTC.

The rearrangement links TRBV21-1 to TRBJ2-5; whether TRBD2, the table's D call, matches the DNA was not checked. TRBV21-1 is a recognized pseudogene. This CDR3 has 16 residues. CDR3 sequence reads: CASSATSGGSQETQYF. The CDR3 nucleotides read TGTGCCAGCAGTGCGACTAGCGGGGGATCACAAGAGACCCAGTACTTC.

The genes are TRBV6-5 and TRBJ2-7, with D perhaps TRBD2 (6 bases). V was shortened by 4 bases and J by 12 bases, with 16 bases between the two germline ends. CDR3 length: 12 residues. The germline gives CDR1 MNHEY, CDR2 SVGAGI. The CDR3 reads CASSWAGGVPYF. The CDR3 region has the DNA TGTGCCAGCAGTTGGGCTGGAGGGGTGCCGTACTTC.

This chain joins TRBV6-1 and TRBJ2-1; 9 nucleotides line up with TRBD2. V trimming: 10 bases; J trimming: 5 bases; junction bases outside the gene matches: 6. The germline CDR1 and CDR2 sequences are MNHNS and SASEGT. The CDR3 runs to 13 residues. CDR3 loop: CAILRTSDNEQFF. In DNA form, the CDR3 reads TGTGCCATACTGAGGACTAGCGACAATGAGCAGTTCTTC.

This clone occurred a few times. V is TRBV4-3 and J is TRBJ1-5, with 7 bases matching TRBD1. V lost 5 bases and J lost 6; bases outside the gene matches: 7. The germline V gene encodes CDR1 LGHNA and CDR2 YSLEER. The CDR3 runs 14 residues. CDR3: CASSYDRVVQPQHF. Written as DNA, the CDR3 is TGCGCCAGCAGCTACGACAGGGTGGTTCAGCCCCAGCATTTT.

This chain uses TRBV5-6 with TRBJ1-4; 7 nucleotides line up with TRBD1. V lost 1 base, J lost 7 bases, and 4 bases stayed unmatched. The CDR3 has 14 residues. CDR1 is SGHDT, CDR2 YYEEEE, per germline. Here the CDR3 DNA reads TGTGCCAGCAGCTTGCAGGGGGTGGCTGAAAAACTGTTTTTT. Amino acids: CASSLQGVAEKLFF.

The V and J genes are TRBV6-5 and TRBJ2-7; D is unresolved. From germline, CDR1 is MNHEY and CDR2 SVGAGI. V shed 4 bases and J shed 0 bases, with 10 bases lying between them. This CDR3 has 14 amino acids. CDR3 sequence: CASSFARNSYEQYF. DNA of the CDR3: TGTGCCAGCAGTTTCGCCAGGAACTCCTACGAGCAGTACTTC.

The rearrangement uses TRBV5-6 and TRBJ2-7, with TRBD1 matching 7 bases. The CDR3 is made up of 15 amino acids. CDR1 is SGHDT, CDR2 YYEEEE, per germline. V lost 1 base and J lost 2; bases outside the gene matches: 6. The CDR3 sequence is CASSLSGTATYEQYF. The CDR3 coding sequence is TGTGCCAGCAGCTTGTCAGGGACAGCCACCTACGAGCAGTACTTC.

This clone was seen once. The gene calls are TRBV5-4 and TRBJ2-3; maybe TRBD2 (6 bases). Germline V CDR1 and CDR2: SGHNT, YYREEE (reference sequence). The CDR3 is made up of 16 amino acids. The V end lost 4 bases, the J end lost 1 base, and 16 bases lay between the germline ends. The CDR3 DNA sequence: TGTGCCAGCAGCCGGTGGGCTAGCGCTCGCACAGATACGCAGTATTTT. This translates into CASSRWASARTDTQYF.

The CDR3 sequence is CATSNRVPNEKLFF. The CDR3 DNA follows: TGTGCCACCAGCAACAGGGTACCGAATGAAAAACTGTTTTTT. The rearrangement links TRBV15 to TRBJ1-4; possibly TRBD1 for D (6 bases). The germline gives CDR1 LNHNV, CDR2 YYDKDF (reference sequence). CDR3 length equals 14 residues. Trimming stripped 4 bases from V and 5 bases from J, with 11 bases between.

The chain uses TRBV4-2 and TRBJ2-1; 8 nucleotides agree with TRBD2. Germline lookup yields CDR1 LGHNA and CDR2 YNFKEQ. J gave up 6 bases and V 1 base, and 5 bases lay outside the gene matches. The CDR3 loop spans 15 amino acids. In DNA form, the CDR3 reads TGTGCCAGCAGCCAAGCCGGGACTAGGGGCAATGAGCAGTTCTTC. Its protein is CASSQAGTRGNEQFF.

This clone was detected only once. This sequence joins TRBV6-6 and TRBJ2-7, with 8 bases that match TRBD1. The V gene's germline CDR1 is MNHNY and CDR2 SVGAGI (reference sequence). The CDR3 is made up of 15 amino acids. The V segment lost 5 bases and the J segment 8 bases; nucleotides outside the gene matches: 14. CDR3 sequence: CASSTGQGSQIKQYF. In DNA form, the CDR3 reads TGTGCCAGCAGTACTGGACAGGGCTCCCAAATCAAGCAGTACTTC.